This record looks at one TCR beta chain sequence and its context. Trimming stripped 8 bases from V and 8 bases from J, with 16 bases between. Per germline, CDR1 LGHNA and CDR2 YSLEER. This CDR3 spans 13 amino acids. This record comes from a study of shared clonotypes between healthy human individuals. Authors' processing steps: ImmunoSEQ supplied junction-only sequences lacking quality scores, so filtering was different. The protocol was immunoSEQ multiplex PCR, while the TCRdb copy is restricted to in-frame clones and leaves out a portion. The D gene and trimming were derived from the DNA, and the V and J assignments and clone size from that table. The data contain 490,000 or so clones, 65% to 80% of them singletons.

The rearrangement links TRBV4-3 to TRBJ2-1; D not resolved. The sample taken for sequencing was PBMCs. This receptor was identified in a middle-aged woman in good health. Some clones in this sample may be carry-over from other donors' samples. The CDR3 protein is CASSASTHYEQFF. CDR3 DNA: TGCGCCAGCTCGGCATCGACTCATTATGAGCAGTTCTTC.